This T cell receptor beta chain emerged from a study of blood T cell repertoires in COVID-19. About the study: The United States, Italy and Spain provided the acute and convalescent COVID-19 samples. T cells, B-cell-depleted T cells, or PBMCs provided the cDNA or gDNA that served as material.

The CDR3 extends over 14 amino acids. Germline CDR1 SNHLY, CDR2 FYNNEI. J gave up 4 bases and V 4 bases, and 1 base lay outside the gene matches. Enrolled during active infection, Seattle patients were then followed longitudinally. Authors' processing steps: Nucleated cell counts were estimated from reference gene primer amplification. Assay: immunoSEQ multiplex PCR; the TCRdb copy retains only in-frame clones and omits some. D and trimming come from the DNA, and the V and J calls and clone size come from that table. The data contain some 200,000 clones, about 87% of them singletons. The receptor's source is a woman in her seventies with COVID-19, enrolled during active disease. This chain connects TRBV2 to TRBJ1-3; TRBD1 aligns across 10 bases. Sequencing was carried out using peripheral blood. The CDR3 DNA sequence: TGTGCCAGCAGTGGACAGGGGGCCGGAAACACCATATATTTT. This gives the protein CASSGQGAGNTIYF.